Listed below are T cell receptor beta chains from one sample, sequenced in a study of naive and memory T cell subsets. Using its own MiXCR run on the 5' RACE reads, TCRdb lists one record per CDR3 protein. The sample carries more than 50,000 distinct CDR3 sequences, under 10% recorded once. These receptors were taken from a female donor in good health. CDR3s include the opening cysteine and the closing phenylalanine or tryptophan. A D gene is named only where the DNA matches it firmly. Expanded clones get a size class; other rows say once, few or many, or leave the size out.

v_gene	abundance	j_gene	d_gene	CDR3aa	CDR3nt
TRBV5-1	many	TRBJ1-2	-	CASSLRGSNYGYTF	TGCGCCAGCAGCTTGCGAGGCAGTAACTATGGCTACACCTTC
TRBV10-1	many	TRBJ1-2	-	CASSEQGGYGYTF	TGCGCCAGCAGTGAGCAGGGAGGCTATGGCTACACCTTC
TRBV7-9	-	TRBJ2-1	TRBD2	CASSLRRSGTSGTRGEQFF	TGTGCCAGCAGCTTACGAAGATCCGGGACTAGCGGAACTCGCGGTGAGCAGTTCTTC
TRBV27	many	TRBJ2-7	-	CASGTTARSGTYEQYF	TGTGCCAGCGGTACTACGGCCAGGTCGGGGACCTACGAGCAGTACTTC
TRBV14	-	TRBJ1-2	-	CASSPTENYGYTF	TGTGCCAGCAGCCCGACAGAGAACTATGGCTACACCTTC
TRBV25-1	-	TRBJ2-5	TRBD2	CASSAPGLAAQETQYF	TGTGCCAGCAGTGCTCCGGGACTAGCGGCCCAAGAGACCCAGTACTTC
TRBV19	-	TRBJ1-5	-	CASSFGRSNQPQHF	TGTGCCAGTAGTTTTGGACGGAGCAATCAGCCCCAGCATTTT
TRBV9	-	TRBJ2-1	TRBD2	CASSGPGLAGGYNEQFF	TGTGCCAGCAGCGGTCCGGGACTAGCGGGAGGGTACAATGAGCAGTTCTTC
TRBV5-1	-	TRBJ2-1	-	CASSWSGTPYNEQFF	TGCGCCAGCAGCTGGAGCGGTACTCCCTACAATGAGCAGTTCTTC
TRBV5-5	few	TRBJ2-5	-	CASSLQGRETQYF	TGTGCCAGCAGCCTACAGGGTCGAGAGACCCAGTACTTC
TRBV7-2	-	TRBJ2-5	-	CASSLAATQETQYF	TGTGCCAGCAGCTTAGCGGCGACCCAAGAGACCCAGTACTTC
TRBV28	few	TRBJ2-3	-	CASRPRVSSTDTQYF	TGTGCCAGCAGGCCGCGGGTTTCTAGCACAGATACGCAGTATTTT
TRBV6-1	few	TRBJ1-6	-	CASSEVSGAPLHF	TGTGCCAGCAGTGAAGTTAGCGGCGCACCCCTCCACTTT
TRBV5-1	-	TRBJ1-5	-	CASSLEGADQPQHF	TGCGCCAGCAGCTTGGAAGGGGCCGATCAGCCCCAGCATTTT
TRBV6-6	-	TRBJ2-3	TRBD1	CASSYEGQGINTQYF	TGTGCCAGCAGTTACGAGGGACAGGGGATTAATACGCAGTATTTT
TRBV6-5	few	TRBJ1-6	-	CASSYSLNSPLHF	TGTGCCAGCAGTTACTCCCTTAATTCACCCCTCCACTTT
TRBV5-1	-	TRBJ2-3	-	CASSSQGGGHRADTQYF	TGCGCCAGCAGCTCCCAAGGGGGGGGGCATAGAGCAGATACGCAGTATTTT
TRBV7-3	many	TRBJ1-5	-	CASSLDRYQPQHF	TGTGCCAGCAGCTTGGACAGATATCAGCCCCAGCATTTT
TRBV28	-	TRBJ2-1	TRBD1	CASRSQGARPGVSHNEQFF	TGTGCCAGCAGGAGCCAGGGGGCGCGACCGGGAGTTTCCCACAATGAGCAGTTCTTC
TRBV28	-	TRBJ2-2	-	CASSPRVQANTGELFF	TGTGCCAGCAGTCCCCGGGTCCAGGCCAACACCGGGGAGCTGTTTTTT
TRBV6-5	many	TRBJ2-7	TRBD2	CATREGLLAEQYF	TGTGCCACTCGGGAGGGCCTCCTGGCCGAGCAGTACTTC
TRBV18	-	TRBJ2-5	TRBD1	CASSPRSGQLQETQYF	TGTGCCAGCTCACCACGATCGGGACAGCTCCAAGAGACCCAGTACTTC
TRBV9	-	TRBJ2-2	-	CASSVYPGELFF	TGTGCCAGCAGCGTCTACCCCGGGGAGCTGTTTTTT
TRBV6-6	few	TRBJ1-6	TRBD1	CASSYAGTGLDSPLHF	TGTGCCAGCAGTTACGCCGGGACAGGGTTAGATTCACCCCTCCACTTT
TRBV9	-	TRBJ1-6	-	CASSVGGGDNSPLHF	TGTGCCAGCAGCGTAGGGGGAGGTGATAATTCACCCCTCCACTTT
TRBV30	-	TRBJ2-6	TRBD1	CAWSLWGQGGANVLTF	TGTGCCTGGAGTTTATGGGGACAGGGGGGGGCCAACGTCCTGACTTTC
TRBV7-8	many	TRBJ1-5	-	CASSQRDNTNQPQHF	TGTGCCAGCAGCCAAAGGGACAATACGAATCAGCCCCAGCATTTT
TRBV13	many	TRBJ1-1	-	CASSPTGIEAFF	TGTGCCAGCAGCCCCACAGGGATTGAAGCTTTCTTT
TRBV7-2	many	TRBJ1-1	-	CASSLLRPRNTEAFF	TGTGCCAGCAGCTTACTCAGGCCGAGGAACACTGAAGCTTTCTTT
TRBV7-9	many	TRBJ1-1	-	CASSLVVTEAFF	TGTGCCAGCAGCTTAGTCGTCACTGAAGCTTTCTTT
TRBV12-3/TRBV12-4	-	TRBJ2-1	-	CASTKGTNEQFF	TGTGCCAGCACCAAGGGGACTAATGAGCAGTTCTTC
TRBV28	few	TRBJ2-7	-	CASSLSNRYEQYF	TGTGCCAGCAGTTTATCGAACAGATACGAGCAGTACTTC
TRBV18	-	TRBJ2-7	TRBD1	CASSRTGISDEQYF	TGTGCCAGCTCAAGGACAGGAATAAGCGACGAGCAGTACTTC
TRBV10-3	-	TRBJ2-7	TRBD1	CAISSTGGEQYF	TGTGCCATCAGTTCGACAGGGGGCGAGCAGTACTTC
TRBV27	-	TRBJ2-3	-	CASSSFSGSTDTQYF	TGTGCCAGCAGTTCCTTTAGTGGTTCCACAGATACGCAGTATTTT
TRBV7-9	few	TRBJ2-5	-	CASSFDGETQYF	TGTGCCAGCAGCTTTGACGGAGAGACCCAGTACTTC
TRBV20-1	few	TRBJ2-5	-	CSARLSGGETQYF	TGCAGTGCTAGGTTATCAGGGGGGGAGACCCAGTACTTC
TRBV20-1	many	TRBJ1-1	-	CSARAGGRHTEAFF	TGCAGTGCTAGAGCTGGGGGGCGGCACACTGAAGCTTTCTTT
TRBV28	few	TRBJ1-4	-	CASSLEDNEKLFF	TGTGCCAGCAGTCTAGAAGACAATGAAAAACTGTTTTTT
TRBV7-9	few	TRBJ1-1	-	CASGGQNTEAFF	TGTGCCAGCGGCGGACAGAACACTGAAGCTTTCTTT
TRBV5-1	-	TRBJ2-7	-	CASSNPSYEQYF	TGCGCCAGCAGCAACCCCTCCTACGAGCAGTACTTC
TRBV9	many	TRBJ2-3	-	CASSNADTQYF	TGTGCCAGCAGTAACGCGGATACGCAGTATTTT
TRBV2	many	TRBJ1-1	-	CASSELETVSNTEAFF	TGTGCCAGCAGTGAATTGGAGACAGTTTCGAACACTGAAGCTTTCTTT
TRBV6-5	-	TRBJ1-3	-	CASRTTVSGNTIYF	TGTGCCAGCAGAACGACAGTCTCTGGAAACACCATATATTTT
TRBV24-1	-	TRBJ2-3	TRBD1	CATSDPRQGDTQYF	TGTGCCACCAGTGATCCCCGACAGGGAGATACGCAGTATTTT
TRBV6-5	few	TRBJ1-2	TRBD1	CASSYSWDSGSGYTF	TGTGCCAGCAGTTACTCGTGGGACAGCGGATCCGGCTACACCTTC